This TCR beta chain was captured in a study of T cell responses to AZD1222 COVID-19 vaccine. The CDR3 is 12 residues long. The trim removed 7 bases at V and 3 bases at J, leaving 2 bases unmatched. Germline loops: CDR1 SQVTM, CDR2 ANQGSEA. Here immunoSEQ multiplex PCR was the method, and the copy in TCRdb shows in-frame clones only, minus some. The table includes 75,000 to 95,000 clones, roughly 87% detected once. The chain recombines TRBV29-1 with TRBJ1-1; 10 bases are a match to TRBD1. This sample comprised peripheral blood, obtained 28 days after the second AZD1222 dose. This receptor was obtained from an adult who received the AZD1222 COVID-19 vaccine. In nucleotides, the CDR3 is TGCAGCGGGGGGACAGGGGACACTGAAGCTTTCTTT. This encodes CSGGTGDTEAFF.